Given below is one TCR beta chain in context. The sample belongs to a study of low-dose radiotherapy and immunotherapy resistance in tumors. Turning to the study itself: One day before radiation and immunotherapy, intravenous cyclophosphamide 200 mg/m2 was administered, with this repeated every two weeks.

Time point reported: before trial treatment. The donors, trial participants, received nivolumab, ipilimumab, aspirin, low-dose cyclophosphamide and low-dose radiotherapy. The presence of advanced solid tumors lacking tumor-infiltrating lymphocytes characterized eligible patients. First-strand cDNA relied on TRAV- and TRBV-specific primers spanning alpha and beta chains. The authors amplified TCRs for about 18 PCR cycles with a constant-region primer and a V-primer adapter. mRNA, once isolated, was amplified by in vitro transcription. TCRdb passed the reads through MiXCR, listing each CDR3 protein once. This sample has about 60,000 distinct CDR3 sequences, with under 30% found just once. V lost 3 bases and J lost 5; bases outside the gene matches: 0. The CDR3 covers 13 residues. The germline CDR1 and CDR2 sequences are SGHDN and FVKESK.

The genes are TRBV14 and TRBJ2-5, with 10 bases lining up with TRBD2. The sequences come from PBMCs, collected before treatment. The receptor was isolated from a male donor with prostate cancer. The CDR3 here is CASSQGLAETQYF. Here the CDR3 DNA reads TGTGCCAGCAGCCAGGGACTAGCGGAGACCCAGTACTTC. Drawing the rest from reference TRBV14 and TRBJ2-5, the complete variable domain is EAGVTQFPSHSVIEKGQTVTLRCDPISGHDNLYWYRRVMGKEIKFLLHFVKESKQDESGMPNNRFLAERTGGTYSTLKVQPAELEDSGVYFCASSQGLAETQYFGPGTRLLVL.